These 22 T cell receptor beta chains share one sample of origin, sequenced in a study of response to subunit inactivated influenza vaccine. TCRdb used MiXCR to reprocess the RT-PCR reads, holding one entry per CDR3 protein. The data hold hundreds of thousands of distinct CDR3 sequences, with about 15% observed a single time. The material sequenced was PBMCs from blood, taken approximately 15 days before vaccination. These receptors all come from a man in his forties or fifties who received an inactivated influenza vaccine.

The chain has TRBV11-2 and TRBJ2-1; 13 nucleotides match TRBD2. The germline V gene encodes CDR1 SGHAT and CDR2 FQNNGV. The CDR3 contains 14 residues. The junction had 1 base not matched to a gene; V was cut back by 3 bases and J by 8 bases. CDR3 amino acids: CASSLGLAGHEQFF. CDR3 bases: TGTGCCAGCAGCTTGGGACTAGCGGGGCATGAGCAGTTCTTC.

This clonotype has more than one count but fewer than ten. The gene calls are TRBV7-2 and TRBJ1-1; D uncertain. Germline V CDR1 and CDR2: SGHTA, FQGNSA. This CDR3 region has 14 residues. Trimming shortened V by 1 base and J by 4 bases, and 10 bases separated the two germline ends. The CDR3 DNA reads TGTGCCAGCAGCTTAGAAAGTCGTGGCACTGAAGCTTTCTTT. It is translated as CASSLESRGTEAFF.

This chain uses TRBV12-3 or TRBV12-4 with TRBJ2-2; 9 bases align to TRBD1. This CDR3 contains 17 residues. The V gene end was trimmed by 2 bases and the J gene end by 3 bases; junction bases not matched to a gene: 7. The CDR3 bases are TGTGCCAGCAGTTTAATGTGGGACAGGGTTGACACCGGGGAGCTGTTTTTT. It yields the protein CASSLMWDRVDTGELFF.

This clonotype was seen only a few times. This chain uses TRBV2 with TRBJ2-7; D call uncertain. There are 14 residues in the CDR3. From germline, CDR1 is SNHLY and CDR2 FYNNEI. V gave up 7 bases and J gave up 0 bases, with 13 bases separating them. CDR3 residues: CASTAAPSSYEQYF. The CDR3 DNA sequence: TGTGCCAGCACCGCGGCTCCGAGCTCCTACGAGCAGTACTTC.

A single count supports this clonotype. The rearrangement links TRBV20-1 to TRBJ2-1, with TRBD2 matching over 11 bases. The CDR3 sequence is 14 residues long. The germline gives CDR1 DFQATT, CDR2 SNEGSKA (reference sequence). CDR3 in amino acids: CSVVRGLADNEQFF. CDR3 DNA: TGCAGCGTCGTCAGGGGACTAGCGGACAATGAGCAGTTCTTC.

In this sample, this clonotype turned up a few times. The chain has TRBV15 and TRBJ1-1; no clear D gene. The V end was cut by 4 bases, the J end by 3 bases, with 15 bases between. This CDR3 is built from 15 residues. Germline V gene sequence: CDR1 LNHNV, CDR2 YYDKDF (reference sequence). Here the CDR3 reads CATSTMDRGYTEAFF. CDR3 nucleotides: TGTGCCACCAGCACAATGGACCGGGGTTACACTGAAGCTTTCTTT.

The CDR3 nucleotides read TGTGCCAGCAGTCTAGCGGGGTCGAAAAACATTCAGTACTTC. As protein: CASSLAGSKNIQYF. The V call is TRBV25-1, the J call TRBJ2-4; 9 positions agree with TRBD2. V shed 5 bases and J 4 bases; nucleotides not matched to a gene: 3. Germline V gives CDR1 MGHDK, CDR2 SYGVNS. The CDR3 has 14 residues. Together with reference TRBV25-1 and TRBJ2-4, the CDR3 gives the full variable domain: EADIYQTPRYLVIGTGKKITLECSQTMGHDKMYWYQQDPGMELHLIHYSYGVNSTEKGDLSSESTVSRIRTEHFPLTLESARPSHTSQYLCASSLAGSKNIQYFGAGTRLSVL.

This chain connects TRBV19 to TRBJ2-7; 10 positions agree with TRBD2. The CDR3 has 15 amino acids. J was trimmed by 0 bases and V by 9 bases; bases with no gene match: 8. Germline values: CDR1 LNHDA, CDR2 SQIVND (reference sequence). The CDR3 is CASQMRTSGSYEQYF. In nucleotides, the CDR3 is TGTGCCAGCCAGATGCGGACTAGCGGCTCCTACGAGCAGTACTTC. Looking up the rest from reference TRBV19 and TRBJ2-7 gives the full variable domain: DGGITQSPKYLFRKEGQNVTLSCEQNLNHDAMYWYRQDPGQGLRLIYYSQIVNDFQKGDIAEGYSVSREKKESFPLTVTSAQKNPTAFYLCASQMRTSGSYEQYFGPGTRLTVT.

This clonotype was recorded many times. J is TRBJ1-3 and V is TRBV7-2; a possible D gene is TRBD1 (5 bases). CDR3 length: 14 residues. The germline CDR1 and CDR2 sequences are SGHTA and FQGNSA. Trimming stripped 1 base from V and 3 bases from J, with 7 bases between. The CDR3 reads CASSLGGVGNTIYF. CDR3 coding DNA: TGTGCCAGCAGCTTAGGGGGGGTTGGAAACACCATATATTTT.

The chain uses TRBV6-2 or TRBV6-3 and TRBJ1-2; 9 nucleotides align to TRBD1. The V gene end was trimmed by 4 bases and the J gene end by 1 base; junction bases not matched to a gene: 7. CDR1 is MNHEY and CDR2 is SVGEGT in the germline V gene. The CDR3 runs 16 residues. The CDR3 protein is CASSFPGQGINYGYTF. The CDR3, as DNA: TGTGCCAGCAGTTTTCCGGGACAGGGAATTAACTATGGCTACACCTTC.

The chain combines TRBV5-1 with TRBJ1-6; possible D gene TRBD1, 5 bases. The length of the CDR3 is 13 residues. Germline V gives CDR1 SGHRS, CDR2 YFSETQ. V was cut by 4 bases and J by 10 bases, with 12 bases left in between. The CDR3 loop reads CASSKGLGSPLHF. The CDR3 coding sequence is TGCGCCAGCAGCAAGGGACTCGGGTCACCCCTCCACTTT.

The chain joins TRBV5-1 to TRBJ1-1, with D unclear. Trimming shortened V by 1 base and J by 1 base, and 11 bases separated the two germline ends. CDR3 length equals 15 residues. Germline values: CDR1 SGHRS, CDR2 YFSETQ. The CDR3 protein is CASSLRTDANTEAFF. Here the CDR3 DNA reads TGCGCCAGCAGCTTGAGGACGGACGCGAACACTGAAGCTTTCTTT.

V gene TRBV3-1 combines with J gene TRBJ2-1; the D gene is possibly TRBD1 (6 bases). The CDR3 length is 11 residues. The germline V gene encodes CDR1 LGHDT and CDR2 YNNKEL (reference sequence). V gave up 6 bases and J gave up 7 bases, with 7 bases separating them. As DNA, the CDR3 is TGTGCCAGCAGTACAGGGAATGAGCAGTTCTTC. Translated: CASSTGNEQFF.

The chain carries TRBV6-2 or TRBV6-3 and TRBJ1-4, with D possibly matching TRBD1 (5 bases). This CDR3 comprises 12 residues. Germline V CDR1 and CDR2: MNHEY, SVGEGT. Trimming cost V 6 bases and J 6 bases, with 8 bases left between them. CDR3 sequence reads: CASSREDEKLFF. The CDR3 region has the DNA TGTGCCAGCAGCAGGGAGGATGAAAAACTGTTTTTT.

The chain couples TRBV7-2 to TRBJ1-6; tentative D call: TRBD1 (6 bases). CDR1 SGHTA and CDR2 FQGNSA come from the germline V gene. CDR3 length: 15 residues. V dropped 4 bases and J dropped 7 bases, with 14 bases sitting between them. The DNA of the CDR3 is TGTGCCAGCAGCTATACGGGACAAGCCAATTCACCCCTCCACTTT. It translates to CASSYTGQANSPLHF.

This clonotype was seen more than once but under ten times. The chain carries TRBV30 and TRBJ2-5; 7 bases align to TRBD2. Germline V gene data show CDR1 as GTSNPN and CDR2 as SVGIG (reference sequence). CDR3 length: 11 amino acids. The V and J ends lost 5 bases and 4 bases, in that order; junction bases with no gene match: 1. The CDR3 sequence: CAWSGGETQYF. CDR3 nucleotides: TGTGCCTGGTCGGGGGGAGAGACCCAGTACTTC.

This clonotype was counted many times. V and J are TRBV11-1 and TRBJ2-1, with TRBD2 matching over 11 bases. The germline CDR1 and CDR2 sequences are SGHAT and FQDESV (reference sequence). Trimming removed 5 bases from V and 0 bases from J; junction bases left unmatched: 9. The CDR3 loop spans 18 amino acids. The CDR3 DNA is TGTGCCAGCAGCCCACTCGGACTAGCGGGTTACTCCTACAATGAGCAGTTCTTC. It is translated as CASSPLGLAGYSYNEQFF.

This clonotype was counted a few times. The chain links TRBV9 to TRBJ2-7, with 13 bases identical to TRBD2. The CDR3 spans 20 residues. Trimming removed 4 bases from V and 2 bases from J; junction bases left unmatched: 18. CDR1 is SGDLS and CDR2 is YYNGEE in the germline V gene. CDR3: CASSRQPGTSGTFRTYEQYF. The CDR3, as DNA: TGTGCCAGCAGCCGCCAGCCCGGGACTAGCGGGACTTTTCGCACCTACGAGCAGTACTTC.

The chain couples TRBV15 to TRBJ2-1, with D tentatively TRBD2 (5 bases). V was cut by 0 bases and J by 12 bases, with 9 bases left in between. Per the germline V gene, CDR1 is LNHNV and CDR2 is YYDKDF (reference sequence). CDR3 size: 12 residues. This chain's CDR3 is CATSREEGRQFF. In DNA form, the CDR3 reads TGTGCCACCAGCAGAGAGGAAGGGAGGCAGTTCTTC.

V and J are TRBV5-5 and TRBJ2-1; D possibly corresponds to TRBD1 (6 bases). The V end was cut by 2 bases, the J end by 4 bases, with 16 bases between. CDR1 is SGHKS and CDR2 is YYEKEE in the germline V gene (reference sequence). The CDR3 spans 16 residues. CDR3 loop: CASSLLVQGGYNEQFF. The CDR3 DNA is TGTGCCAGCAGCTTATTGGTACAGGGTGGGTACAATGAGCAGTTCTTC.

Worth noting for this clonotype: One end of the junction varies from germline; a read error may be responsible. The chain recombines TRBV10-3 with TRBJ2-2; D might be TRBD1 or TRBD2, each matching 5 bases. The CDR3 totals 13 residues. The germline V gene encodes CDR1 ENHRY and CDR2 SYGVKD. For the CDR3, the DNA is TGTGCCACCCAGGGCGAGTGGACCGGGGTGCTGTTTTTT. As protein: CATQGEWTGVLFF.

The gene calls are TRBV6-5 and TRBJ1-4, with 7 bases aligning to TRBD1. This CDR3 comprises 12 residues. The J segment lost 12 bases and the V segment lost 6 bases, leaving 7 bases of the junction unmatched. Germline CDR1 and CDR2: MNHEY and SVGAGI. CDR3 in amino acids: CASRSGGGELFF. The CDR3 DNA sequence: TGTGCCAGCAGGTCAGGGGGAGGGGAACTGTTTTTT.